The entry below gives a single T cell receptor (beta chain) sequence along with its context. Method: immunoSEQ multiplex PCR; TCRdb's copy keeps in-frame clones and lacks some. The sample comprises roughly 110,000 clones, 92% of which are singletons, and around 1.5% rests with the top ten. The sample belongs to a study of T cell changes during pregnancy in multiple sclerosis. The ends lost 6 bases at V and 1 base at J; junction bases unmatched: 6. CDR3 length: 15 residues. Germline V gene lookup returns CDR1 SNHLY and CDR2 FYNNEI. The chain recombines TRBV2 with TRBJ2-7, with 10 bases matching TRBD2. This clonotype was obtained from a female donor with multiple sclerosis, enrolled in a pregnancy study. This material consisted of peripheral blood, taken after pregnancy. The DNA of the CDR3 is TGTGCCAGCAGGGTGATAGCGGGAGGTTCCTACGAGCAGTACTTC. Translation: CASRVIAGGSYEQYF.